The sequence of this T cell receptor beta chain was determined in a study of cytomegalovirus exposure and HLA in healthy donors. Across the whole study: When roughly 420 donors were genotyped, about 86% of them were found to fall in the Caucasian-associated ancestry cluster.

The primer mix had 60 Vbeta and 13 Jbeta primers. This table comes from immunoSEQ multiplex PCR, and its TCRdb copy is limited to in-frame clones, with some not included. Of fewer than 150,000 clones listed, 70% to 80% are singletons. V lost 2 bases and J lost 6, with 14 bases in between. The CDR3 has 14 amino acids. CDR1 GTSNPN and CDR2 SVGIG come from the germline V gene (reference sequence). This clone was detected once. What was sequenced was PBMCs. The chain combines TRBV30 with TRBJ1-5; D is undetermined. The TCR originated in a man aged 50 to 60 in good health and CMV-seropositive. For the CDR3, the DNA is TGTGCCTGGAGTTCGGGTACGAGCGGTCAGCCCCAGCATTTT. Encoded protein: CAWSSGTSGQPQHF.